This T cell receptor (beta chain) was identified in a study of T cell clones after liver transplantation. Across the study: TCRbeta sequencing after a pre-transplant mixed lymphocyte reaction identified graft-donor-reactive clones, later tracked in post-transplant blood. Graft-donor-reactive sequences were compared with third-party-reactive TCRbeta sequences from pre-transplant mixed lymphocyte reactions.

This table comes from immunoSEQ multiplex PCR, and its TCRdb copy is limited to in-frame clones, with some not included. The table includes about 70,000 clones, 80% detected once. The study, taken as a whole, reports: In most of the 8 subjects, circulating graft-donor-reactive CD4 TCRbeta sequences fell significantly after transplant. Donor-reactive sequences fell more than third party-reactive ones, suggesting partial deletion.

This clone was detected only once. Its antigen remains unidentified. Between the trimmed V and J ends, which lost 3 bases and 5 bases, there was a span of 11 bases. Germline V gives CDR1 SGDLS, CDR2 YYNGEE. The CDR3 is made up of 13 amino acids. This chain links TRBV9 with TRBJ1-1, with D perhaps matching TRBD1 (5 bases). This receptor was taken from a human patient who received a liver transplant. Some T cells may originate from the graft donor. The material sequenced was CD4+ T cells from blood, taken 12 months after liver transplant. In DNA form, the CDR3 reads TGTGCCAGCAGCGCGGGGGATTTAACTGAAGCTTTCTTT. Translation gives CASSAGDLTEAFF.